A selection of T cell receptor beta chains follows, all from one sample in a study of T cells in Graves' hyperthyroidism and ophthalmopathy. In TCRdb, the multiplex PCR reads were re-called with MiXCR into one record per CDR3 protein. This table has about 250,000 distinct CDR3 sequences, 20% to 25% appearing once. Sequenced sample: blood. The receptors were sampled from a man in his thirties or forties with Graves' ophthalmopathy. Both conserved end residues are part of each CDR3. A D gene is named only where the DNA matches it firmly. Only some rows state a clone size, as once, few, many or a class for expanded clones.

14	TRBV29-1	few	TRBJ2-5	TRBD2	CSVGTSGSQETQYF	TGCAGCGTCGGGACTAGCGGGAGCCAAGAGACCCAGTACTTC
16	TRBV19	many	TRBJ1-5	TRBD1	CASSTPGQGPGQPQHF	TGTGCCAGTAGTACTCCAGGACAGGGCCCAGGTCAGCCCCAGCATTTT
14	TRBV10-3	NA	TRBJ2-1	TRBD2	CATRLATINNEQFF	TGTGCCACTAGACTAGCAACAATTAACAATGAGCAGTTCTTC
15	TRBV5-1	many	TRBJ2-1	TRBD2	CASSFTSGFYNEQFF	TGCGCCAGCAGCTTTACTAGCGGATTCTACAATGAGCAGTTCTTC
14	TRBV11-3	few	TRBJ2-4	NA	CASTGGGSKNIQYF	TGTGCCAGCACCGGAGGGGGGTCCAAAAACATTCAGTACTTC
15	TRBV12-3/TRBV12-4	NA	TRBJ1-3	NA	CASSFCSSGGNTIYF	TGTGCCAGCAGTTTTTGCAGTAGTGGTGGAAACACCATATATTTT
13	TRBV5-6	few	TRBJ2-4	TRBD1	CASSPRQGYIQYF	TGTGCCAGCAGCCCCCGACAGGGCTACATTCAGTACTTC
14	TRBV13	many	TRBJ2-7	NA	CASSLGAGGNEQYF	TGTGCCAGCAGCTTAGGGGCAGGGGGGAACGAGCAGTACTTC
16	TRBV12-3/TRBV12-4	NA	TRBJ2-3	NA	CASSYGRDTSTDTQYF	TGTGCCAGCAGTTACGGTCGGGACACCAGCACAGATACGCAGTATTTT
16	TRBV28	many	TRBJ1-1	TRBD1	CASSNGDRGSGTEAFF	TGTGCCAGCAGTAACGGGGACAGGGGGTCTGGCACTGAAGCTTTCTTT
12	TRBV3-1	many	TRBJ1-2	NA	CASSQAGHGYTF	TGTGCCAGCAGCCAAGCAGGTCACGGCTACACCTTC
15	TRBV6-1	few	TRBJ1-1	NA	CASSPRPGPNTEAFF	TGTGCCAGCAGTCCAAGACCGGGACCGAACACTGAAGCTTTCTTT
13	TRBV7-2	NA	TRBJ2-1	NA	CASSFRVGHEQFF	TGTGCCAGCAGCTTCCGGGTAGGCCATGAGCAGTTCTTC
16	TRBV28	few	TRBJ2-7	TRBD1	CASSSRPGQGSYEQYF	TGTGCCAGCAGTTCTAGACCGGGACAGGGATCCTACGAGCAGTACTTC
17	TRBV3-1	NA	TRBJ2-4	TRBD2	CASSQEGRGVSKNIQYF	TGTGCCAGCAGCCAAGAAGGACGGGGGGTATCCAAAAACATTCAGTACTTC
14	TRBV3-1	NA	TRBJ2-1	NA	CASQMAPVANEQFF	TGTGCCAGCCAGATGGCCCCGGTCGCCAATGAGCAGTTCTTC
17	TRBV2	NA	TRBJ2-5	NA	CASSEPPFPGVGETQYF	TGTGCCAGCAGTGAACCCCCCTTTCCGGGAGTAGGGGAGACCCAGTACTTC
14	TRBV7-9	many	TRBJ1-5	NA	CASSLVGDNQPQHF	TGTGCCAGCAGCTTGGTTGGAGACAATCAGCCCCAGCATTTT
16	TRBV29-1	NA	TRBJ1-4	TRBD1	CSVYGGQGAGNEKLFF	TGCAGCGTTTACGGCGGACAGGGGGCTGGAAATGAAAAACTGTTTTTT
15	TRBV10-1	NA	TRBJ1-1	TRBD1	CASSEDQGEGTEAFF	TGCGCCAGCAGTGAGGATCAGGGGGAAGGGACTGAAGCTTTCTTT
15	TRBV4-1	NA	TRBJ2-2	TRBD1	CASSQRTGLAGELFF	TGCGCCAGCAGCCAAAGGACAGGATTGGCCGGGGAGCTGTTTTTT
18	TRBV12-3/TRBV12-4	few	TRBJ2-2	TRBD2	CASSLERLAGVYTGELFF	TGTGCCAGCAGTTTGGAGAGACTAGCGGGAGTGTACACCGGGGAGCTGTTTTTT
16	TRBV11-2	few	TRBJ2-5	NA	CASSPNSGGNQETLCF	TGTGCCAGCAGCCCAAACTCGGGGGGCAACCAAGAGACCCTGTGCTTC
13	TRBV11-3	NA	TRBJ1-2	NA	CASSQSGLSGYTF	TGTGCCAGCAGCCAGAGCGGGCTCTCCGGCTACACCTTC
15	TRBV7-9	NA	TRBJ2-1	NA	CASSLRAPAGNEQFF	TGTGCCAGCAGCTTACGGGCCCCGGCTGGTAATGAGCAGTTCTTC
12	TRBV6-2/TRBV6-3	NA	TRBJ2-7	NA	CASQGFTYEQYF	TGTGCCAGCCAGGGGTTTACTTACGAGCAGTACTTC
18	TRBV19	NA	TRBJ2-1	TRBD2	CASSMGLAGVSRYNEQFF	TGTGCCAGTAGTATGGGACTAGCGGGAGTATCGCGGTACAATGAGCAGTTCTTC
15	TRBV2	NA	TRBJ2-6	NA	CASSPGDSNTNVLTF	TGTGCCAGCAGCCCGGGGGACTCAAATACCAACGTCCTGACTTTC
13	TRBV7-3	many	TRBJ1-1	NA	CASSLGYNTEAFF	TGTGCCAGCAGCTTAGGTTATAACACTGAAGCTTTCTTT
10	TRBV24-1	NA	TRBJ2-1	NA	CATPINEQFF	TGTGCCACCCCAATCAATGAGCAGTTCTTC
17	TRBV12-5	many	TRBJ2-1	TRBD2	CASGLVLGLAAYNEQFF	TGTGCTAGTGGTTTGGTACTCGGACTAGCGGCCTACAATGAGCAGTTCTTC
14	TRBV20-1	NA	TRBJ2-1	TRBD1	CSASRDSQYNEQFF	TGCAGTGCCTCCCGGGACAGTCAATACAATGAGCAGTTCTTC
13	TRBV5-8	NA	TRBJ1-1	NA	CASSEDGSLEAFF	TGTGCCAGCAGCGAGGACGGTAGTCTTGAAGCTTTCTTT
16	TRBV7-8	many	TRBJ2-2	NA	CASSPQTSPNTGELFF	TGTGCCAGCAGCCCGCAGACTAGTCCGAACACCGGGGAGCTGTTTTTT
19	TRBV2	once	TRBJ2-1	TRBD2	CASILKRLAGGHWGNEQFF	TGTGCCAGCATCCTGAAACGACTAGCGGGAGGCCATTGGGGGAATGAGCAGTTCTTC
14	TRBV5-1	NA	TRBJ2-1	NA	CASSLFVQGDEQFF	TGCGCCAGCAGCTTGTTTGTACAGGGAGATGAGCAGTTCTTC
17	TRBV12-5	many	TRBJ1-1	TRBD1	CASGLAALGTGNTEAFF	TGTGCTAGTGGTTTGGCCGCACTCGGGACAGGGAACACTGAAGCTTTCTTT
14	TRBV9	NA	TRBJ2-5	NA	CASSVAGRQETQYF	TGTGCCAGCAGCGTAGCGGGCAGGCAAGAGACCCAGTACTTC
12	TRBV20-1	many	TRBJ2-1	NA	CSAPKSYNEQFF	TGCAGTGCTCCGAAGTCCTACAATGAGCAGTTCTTC
16	TRBV28	NA	TRBJ2-3	TRBD2	CASSRLAGVVADTQYF	TGTGCCAGCAGCCGGCTAGCGGGAGTGGTGGCAGATACGCAGTATTTT
13	TRBV12-3/TRBV12-4	NA	TRBJ2-7	NA	CASRHGLGYEQYF	TGTGCCAGCAGGCACGGGTTAGGCTACGAGCAGTACTTC
15	TRBV3-1	many	TRBJ2-7	NA	CASRPRGASSYEQYF	TGTGCCAGCAGACCCCGGGGGGCATCCTCCTACGAGCAGTACTTC
16	TRBV2	NA	TRBJ2-7	TRBD2	CVNSPGASGRTYEQYF	TGTGTCAACAGCCCTGGGGCTAGCGGGAGGACCTACGAGCAGTACTTC
15	TRBV30	many	TRBJ1-5	NA	CAWAPNEYSNQPQHF	TGTGCCTGGGCCCCAAACGAGTATAGCAATCAGCCCCAGCATTTT
15	TRBV28	NA	TRBJ2-7	NA	CASSLGGAGLGEQYF	TGTGCCAGCAGTTTAGGGGGGGCAGGACTGGGGGAGCAGTACTTC
18	TRBV6-1	many	TRBJ2-7	TRBD2	CASSRAVGLAGGSYEQYF	TGTGCCAGCAGTCGCGCCGTGGGACTAGCGGGAGGTTCCTACGAGCAGTACTTC
14	TRBV5-6	NA	TRBJ1-5	NA	CASSLWFSNQPQHF	TGTGCCAGCAGCTTGTGGTTTAGCAATCAGCCCCAGCATTTT
14	TRBV6-2/TRBV6-3	few	TRBJ1-5	NA	CASSVLHLNQPQHF	TGTGCCAGCAGTGTCCTACACCTCAATCAGCCCCAGCATTTT